This T cell receptor beta chain was sequenced for a study of memory CD4+ T cells and cytomegalovirus serostatus. Study summary: Of the healthy Belgian adults, 9 or 10 were CMV seropositive and 20 to 30 seronegative.

Single viable CD3+CD4+CD8-CD45RO+ cells were sorted as the memory CD4+ T cells. CD4+ T cells were isolated by positive magnetic selection. In the authors' methods: After removing out-of-frame reads, millions of distinct TCRbeta sequences remained. Clones were sequenced by immunoSEQ multiplex PCR, and TCRdb holds only the in-frame ones, with some missing. V and J calls and clone size are those listed in that table; D and trimming were worked out from the DNA. Seen here are about 38,000 clones, around 79% observed once, and the top ten hold approximately 5.7%. Trimming removed 1 base from V and 10 bases from J; junction bases left unmatched: 5. The CDR3 has 15 residues. In germline, CDR1 is SGHNT, CDR2 YYREEE (reference sequence). Findings and limits, study-wide: Suggested: most of the CMV-linked TCR signature lies in CD4+ memory cells.

With regard to this clone: The antigen is undetermined.

The chain links TRBV5-4 to TRBJ1-6, with TRBD1 identical over 10 bases. Sequencing was done on a sample of memory CD4+ T cells from blood. This TCR derives from an adult in good health and CMV-seropositive. The CDR3 here is CASSLMTGGNSPLHF. CDR3 bases: TGTGCCAGCAGCTTGATGACAGGGGGCAACTCACCCCTCCACTTT.